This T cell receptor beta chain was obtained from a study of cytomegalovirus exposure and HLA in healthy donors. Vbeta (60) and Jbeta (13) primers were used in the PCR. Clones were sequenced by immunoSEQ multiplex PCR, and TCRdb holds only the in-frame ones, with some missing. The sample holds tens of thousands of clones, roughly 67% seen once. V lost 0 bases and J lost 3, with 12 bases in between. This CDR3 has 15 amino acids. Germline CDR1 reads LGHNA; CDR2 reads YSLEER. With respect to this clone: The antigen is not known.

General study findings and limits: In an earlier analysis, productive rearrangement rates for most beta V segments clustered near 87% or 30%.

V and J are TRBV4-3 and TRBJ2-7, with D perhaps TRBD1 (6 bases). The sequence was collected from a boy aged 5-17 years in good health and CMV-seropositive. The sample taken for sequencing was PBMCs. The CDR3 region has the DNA TGCGCCAGCAGCCAAGATTTGCAGGGGAGCTACGAGCAGTACTTC. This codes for CASSQDLQGSYEQYF.